One and the same sample provided the 22 T cell receptor beta chains below, sequenced in a study of shared clonotypes between healthy human individuals. The data were produced by immunoSEQ multiplex PCR, yet TCRdb's version contains in-frame clones alone and is incomplete. The data show around 480,000 clones, about 75% seen once. Sequencing was carried out using PBMCs. These receptor sequences come from a woman aged 40 to 50 in good health. Some clones in this sample may be carry-over from other donors' samples.

This chain joins TRBV29-1 and TRBJ1-2; maybe TRBD1 (5 bases). The length of the CDR3 is 11 residues. Germline V CDR1 and CDR2: SQVTM, ANQGSEA. Here the CDR3 reads CAGISNYGYTF. Here the CDR3 DNA reads TGCGCAGGGATATCTAACTATGGCTACACCTTC.

This clone was recorded at least ten times. The CDR3 loop is CASSPLGTYEQYF. In DNA, the CDR3 is TGTGCCAGCTCACCACTGGGAACCTACGAGCAGTACTTC. The chain carries TRBV18 and TRBJ2-7; D unclear. The V and J ends lost 1 base and 2 bases respectively, with 6 bases between them. The CDR3 runs to 13 residues. Germline V gene lookup returns CDR1 KGHSH and CDR2 LQKENI. Combining the CDR3 with reference TRBV18 and TRBJ2-7 gives the whole variable domain NAGVMQNPRHLVRRRGQEARLRCSPMKGHSHVYWYRQLPEEGLKFMVYLQKENIIDESGMPKERFSAEFPKEGPSILRIQQVVRGDSAAYFCASSPLGTYEQYFGPGTRLTVT.

This chain joins TRBV30 and TRBJ1-1; D is uncertain. V was shortened by 5 bases and J by 1 base, with 11 bases between the two germline ends. The CDR3 spans 13 residues. In germline, CDR1 is GTSNPN, CDR2 SVGIG (reference sequence). CDR3 DNA sequence: TGTGCCTGGGATCTCAGGCGGAACACTGAAGCTTTCTTT. It is translated as CAWDLRRNTEAFF.

The chain combines TRBV29-1 with TRBJ2-2, with D possibly TRBD2 on 6 matching bases. The CDR3 length is 13 residues. Trimming stripped 1 base from V and 4 bases from J, with 7 bases between. Per germline, CDR1 SQVTM and CDR2 ANQGSEA. CDR3 in amino acids: CSVEGGLTGELFF. In nucleotides, the CDR3 is TGCAGCGTTGAAGGGGGACTCACCGGGGAGCTGTTTTTT.

Concerning this clone itself: The sample has other DNA sequences that encode this CDR3 too. CDR3 protein: CASSVGGSGELFF. DNA of the CDR3: TGTGCCAGCAGCGTAGGGGGTTCCGGGGAGCTGTTTTTT. The chain recombines TRBV9 with TRBJ2-2; D call uncertain. V was cut by 0 bases and J by 6 bases, with 6 bases left in between. The CDR3 is 13 residues long. Germline CDR1 reads SGDLS; CDR2 reads YYNGEE.

This chain connects TRBV7-8 to TRBJ2-3; 11 bases are shared with TRBD2. Germline trimming cut 5 bases from V and 4 bases from J; bases unmatched to any gene: 8. The CDR3 is 16 amino acids. Per germline, CDR1 SGHVS and CDR2 FQNEAQ. DNA of the CDR3: TGTGCCAGCAGCCCTCGACTAGCGGGATACTCAGATACGCAGTATTTT. This translates into CASSPRLAGYSDTQYF.

The sample holds a few counts of this clone. The J gene is TRBJ2-7, the V gene TRBV7-2; 11 bases align to TRBD2. Germline values: CDR1 SGHTA, CDR2 FQGNSA. The CDR3 spans 15 residues. The junction had 9 bases not matched to a gene; V was cut back by 5 bases and J by 6 bases. The DNA of the CDR3 is TGTGCCAGCAGCACACTTAGCGGGAGGGGTCTCGAGCAGTACTTC. It translates to CASSTLSGRGLEQYF.

The chain joins TRBV10-3 to TRBJ2-3; 11 bases match TRBD2. V shed 4 bases and J 1 base; nucleotides not matched to a gene: 4. The CDR3 covers 16 residues. The V gene's germline CDR1 is ENHRY and CDR2 SYGVKD. For the CDR3, the DNA is TGTGCCATCAGTGGCGGGACTAGCGGAGGCACAGATACGCAGTATTTT. Protein product: CAISGGTSGGTDTQYF.

This clone was seen a single time. The DNA for the CDR3 is TGTGCCAGCAGCCAAGAGGTTAGCAATGAGCAGTTCTTC. Protein product: CASSQEVSNEQFF. The chain joins TRBV4-2 to TRBJ2-1; D unclear. V shed 0 bases and J shed 6 bases, with 6 bases lying between them. CDR1 and CDR2 (germline): LGHNA, YNFKEQ. The CDR3 has 13 amino acids.

The rearrangement uses TRBV15 and TRBJ2-1; 14 bases align to TRBD2. This CDR3 comprises 15 residues. The V segment lost 4 bases and the J segment 8 bases; nucleotides outside the gene matches: 4. Per the germline V gene, CDR1 is LNHNV and CDR2 is YYDKDF (reference sequence). CDR3 nucleotides: TGTGCCACCAGCACGGGACTAGCGGGAGTGGATGAGCAGTTCTTC. Protein: CATSTGLAGVDEQFF.

V gene TRBV5-6 combines with J gene TRBJ1-2; TRBD1 aligns across 7 bases. The CDR3 sequence is 14 residues long. Trimming removed 5 bases from V and 5 bases from J; junction bases left unmatched: 9. In germline, CDR1 is SGHDT, CDR2 YYEEEE. CDR3 in amino acids: CASRLRAGGYGYTF. CDR3 sequence (DNA): TGTGCCAGCAGGCTGAGGGCAGGGGGTTATGGCTACACCTTC.

The chain joins TRBV19 to TRBJ2-7; D call uncertain. The CDR3 has 14 residues. Germline CDR1 and CDR2: LNHDA and SQIVND (reference sequence). V was pared by 4 bases and J by 3 bases, with 13 bases between. For the CDR3, the DNA is TGTGCCAGTAGTACCCCGGGTTTAAACTACGAGCAGTACTTC. It translates to CASSTPGLNYEQYF.

This chain joins TRBV5-5 and TRBJ2-7; D is possibly TRBD1 (6 bases). In germline, CDR1 is SGHKS, CDR2 YYEKEE (reference sequence). Trimming took 0 bases from V and 5 from J, leaving 15 bases between them. The CDR3 runs 15 residues. The CDR3 DNA sequence: TGTGCCAGCAGCTTGGGGGGGCAGCTTGATCACGAGCAGTACTTC. Encoded protein: CASSLGGQLDHEQYF.

This clone was picked up a small number of times. The V and J genes are TRBV11-3 and TRBJ2-1, with TRBD2 identical over 13 bases. V trimming: 5 bases; J trimming: 8 bases; junction bases outside the gene matches: 9. Germline CDR1 reads SGHNT; CDR2 reads YENEEA. The CDR3 is made up of 16 amino acids. CDR3 residues: CASSAPGTSGTYEQFF. The CDR3 bases are TGTGCCAGCAGCGCCCCCGGGACTAGCGGGACCTATGAGCAGTTCTTC. Supplemented by reference TRBV11-3 and TRBJ2-1, the full variable domain reads EAGVVQSPRYKIIEKKQPVAFWCNPISGHNTLYWYLQNLGQGPELLIRYENEEAVDDSQLPKDRFSAERLKGVDSTLKIQPAELGDSAVYLCASSAPGTSGTYEQFFGPGTRLTVL.

This clone was seen only once. This sequence joins TRBV11-2 and TRBJ2-7; D possibly corresponds to TRBD1 (5 bases). Trimming stripped 5 bases from V and 0 bases from J, with 14 bases between. CDR3 length: 15 amino acids. CDR1 and CDR2 (germline): SGHAT, FQNNGV. CDR3 DNA: TGTGCCAGCAGCGCCGACAGCCACCCCTCCTACGAGCAGTACTTC. This encodes CASSADSHPSYEQYF. The whole variable domain, remainder taken from reference TRBV11-2 and TRBJ2-7, is EAGVAQSPRYKIIEKRQSVAFWCNPISGHATLYWYQQILGQGPKLLIQFQNNGVVDDSQLPKDRFSAERLKGVDSTLKIQPAKLEDSAVYLCASSADSHPSYEQYFGPGTRLTVT.

The gene calls are TRBV19 and TRBJ1-1; 10 bases agree with TRBD1. CDR1 is LNHDA, CDR2 SQIVND, per germline (reference sequence). CDR3 length equals 13 residues. V was clipped by 4 bases and J by 7 bases; unmatched bases: 3. The CDR3 protein is CASSRRDRGEAFF. The CDR3 DNA reads TGTGCCAGTAGTAGACGGGACAGGGGTGAAGCTTTCTTT.

The rearrangement joins TRBV15 to TRBJ2-2; D may match TRBD1 or TRBD2 (5 bases each). V gave up 6 bases and J gave up 1 base, with 15 bases separating them. The CDR3 sequence is 16 residues long. In germline, CDR1 is LNHNV, CDR2 YYDKDF (reference sequence). The DNA of the CDR3 is TGTGCCACCAGTACGACGGGACCCCTGAACACCGGGGAGCTGTTTTTT. It is translated as CATSTTGPLNTGELFF.

The rearrangement uses TRBV2 and TRBJ2-1, with a tentative D call TRBD2 (7 bases). From germline, CDR1 is SNHLY and CDR2 FYNNEI. This CDR3 comprises 14 residues. V lost 10 bases to trimming and J lost 0 bases, with 13 bases between them. CDR3 in amino acids: CATGGADSYNEQFF. CDR3 DNA: TGTGCCACGGGGGGCGCGGACTCCTACAATGAGCAGTTCTTC.

The CDR3 region is CASSSTGIYGYTF. Here the CDR3 DNA reads TGTGCCAGCAGCTCGACAGGGATCTATGGCTACACCTTC. This chain uses TRBV5-5 with TRBJ1-2; 7 positions match TRBD1. The CDR3 totals 13 residues. V trimming: 3 bases; J trimming: 4 bases; junction bases outside the gene matches: 3. CDR1 is SGHKS, CDR2 YYEKEE, per germline (reference sequence).

The V call is TRBV4-2, the J call TRBJ2-3, with 13 bases fitting TRBD2. The CDR3 totals 19 residues. The trim removed 1 base at V and 1 base at J, leaving 8 bases unmatched. In germline, CDR1 is LGHNA, CDR2 YNFKEQ. DNA of the CDR3: TGTGCCAGCAGCCAAGTGCGGACTAGCGGGAGAGATCGCACAGATACGCAGTATTTT. Protein: CASSQVRTSGRDRTDTQYF.

The gene calls are TRBV29-1 and TRBJ2-5; no firm D call. Between the trimmed V and J ends, which lost 0 bases and 7 bases, there was a span of 18 bases. The CDR3 runs to 15 residues. The germline gives CDR1 SQVTM, CDR2 ANQGSEA. CDR3 in DNA: TGCAGCGTTGAAGATCCCAACAAAAGGGTAGGGACCCAGTACTTC. Encoded protein: CSVEDPNKRVGTQYF.

Turning to this clone: The same CDR3 also results from other DNA sequences found in this sample. The chain joins TRBV5-1 to TRBJ2-3; D ambiguous. Between the trimmed V and J ends, which lost 0 bases and 2 bases, there was a span of 7 bases. CDR1 SGHRS and CDR2 YFSETQ come from the germline V gene. The CDR3 totals 14 residues. CDR3 protein: CASSLAGPTDTQYF. In DNA form, the CDR3 reads TGCGCCAGCAGCTTGGCCGGGCCCACAGATACGCAGTATTTT.